This T cell receptor beta chain was recovered during a study of shared clonotypes between healthy human individuals. Notes on the study in general: Donor clonotype sharing was expected to depend on sequencing depth.

Both subsets, CD45RA+ naive and CD45RA-negative memory, were split from the CD4+ cells. Concerning this clone itself: No antigen is known for it.

Generated by immunoSEQ multiplex PCR, the TCRdb table keeps only in-frame clones and is missing some. The sample includes approximately 2.5 million clones, 93% of them seen just once. The germline V gene encodes CDR1 SGHDT and CDR2 YYEEEE. The CDR3 is made up of 15 amino acids. V dropped 2 bases and J dropped 2 bases, with 11 bases sitting between them. The clonotype was recovered from a man younger than 35 in good health. Some clones in this sample may be carry-over from other donors' samples. Sequenced: naive CD4+ T cells from PBMCs. Subset defined: CD45RA+ positively selected. This sequence joins TRBV5-6 and TRBJ1-5; possibly TRBD1 for D (6 bases). CDR3: CASSLQGEGNQPQHF. The DNA of the CDR3 is TGTGCCAGCAGCTTACAGGGTGAAGGCAATCAGCCCCAGCATTTT.